The 14 T cell receptor beta chains given below trace back to one sample, sequenced in a study of T-cell reconstitution after alpha-beta-depleted transplantation in children listed by TCRdb under 2016. Library generation was performed with PCR. TCRdb records Illumina HiSeq 2500 as the sequencer. TCR libraries were prepared with molecular barcoding, using unique molecular identifiers to normalize TCRbeta repertoire quantification. The raw public reads went through TCRdb reprocessing: fastp at Q25, MiXCR clone calling, in-frame beta chains kept. Each entry merges the rows of one CDR3 protein and shows their most common DNA and genes. In this sample the table shows a few hundred thousand distinct CDR3 sequences, around 10% of which occur a single time. The top ten constitute under 3% of the sample. The specimen was PBMCs from the stem cell graft donor, collected from the stem cell graft. The receptors stem from a human donor who donated a stem cell graft to a child with acute lymphoblastic leukemia.

This clonotype was seen many times. V and J are TRBV4-1 and TRBJ2-7; 9 positions agree with TRBD2. The V segment lost 5 bases and the J segment 0 bases; nucleotides outside the gene matches: 5. The CDR3 runs to 15 residues. Germline lookup yields CDR1 MGHRA and CDR2 YSYEKL. The CDR3 spells CASSVAGESSYEQYF. CDR3 coding DNA: TGCGCCAGCAGCGTAGCGGGAGAGAGCTCCTACGAGCAGTACTTC.

This clonotype was seen repeatedly, ten times or more. This chain links TRBV9 with TRBJ1-2; D not resolved. The CDR3 has 14 residues. The V end was cut by 3 bases, the J end by 0 bases, with 9 bases between. Per the germline V gene, CDR1 is SGDLS and CDR2 is YYNGEE. CDR3: CASSATAANYGYTF. In DNA form, the CDR3 reads TGTGCCAGCAGCGCGACGGCCGCTAACTATGGCTACACCTTC.

Only a few counts were recorded for this clonotype. This chain uses TRBV12-3 or TRBV12-4 with TRBJ1-5; D possibly corresponds to TRBD1 (5 bases). This CDR3 is 15 amino acids long. V lost 5 bases to trimming and J lost 2 bases, with 13 bases between them. The CDR3 nucleotides read TGTGCCAGCAGTACGGGACTGGGCGGCAATCAGCCCCAGCATTTT. Translating gives CASSTGLGGNQPQHF.

This clonotype was observed once. The chain is built from TRBV4-3 and TRBJ1-4, with 11 bases aligning to TRBD1. The V gene's germline CDR1 is LGHNA and CDR2 YSLEER. J gave up 4 bases and V 0 bases, and 4 bases lay outside the gene matches. There are 17 residues in the CDR3. CDR3 protein: CASSQDRTGGLNEKLFF. The CDR3 region has the DNA TGCGCCAGCAGCCAAGACAGGACAGGGGGCCTTAATGAAAAACTGTTTTTT.

This clonotype was seen more than once but under ten times. CDR3 sequence: CASSLGNLRNEQFF. The DNA of the CDR3 is TGTGCCAGCAGCTTAGGGAACCTTCGGAATGAGCAGTTCTTC. The chain joins TRBV7-9 to TRBJ2-1; D unclear. The CDR3 contains 14 residues. CDR1 is SEHNR, CDR2 FQNEAQ, per germline (reference sequence). V was pared by 1 base and J by 7 bases, with 11 bases between.

The table lists this clonotype with many counts. The rearrangement links TRBV3-1 to TRBJ2-7; D is ambiguous. Germline assignment: CDR1 LGHDT and CDR2 YNNKEL (reference sequence). CDR3 length equals 15 residues. Trimming took 0 bases from V and 2 from J, leaving 11 bases between them. CDR3 residues: CASSQEVAPTYEQYF. The CDR3 coding sequence is TGTGCCAGCAGCCAAGAAGTGGCACCCACCTACGAGCAGTACTTC.

The sample holds a few counts of this clonotype. J is TRBJ2-3 and V is TRBV7-9; D remains ambiguous. CDR3 length equals 14 residues. The germline V and J ends were trimmed by 5 bases and 2 bases, with 11 bases remaining between them. Per the germline V gene, CDR1 is SEHNR and CDR2 is FQNEAQ (reference sequence). CDR3 DNA: TGTGCCAGCAGCGACCGGGTAGCCACAGATACGCAGTATTTT. Translated, it gives CASSDRVATDTQYF.

This clonotype was counted only a few times. This sequence joins TRBV24-1 and TRBJ2-1; 12 bases match TRBD1. V lost 1 base to trimming and J lost 0 bases; unmatched junction nucleotides: 12. There are 21 residues in the CDR3. Germline-derived CDR1 and CDR2 are KGHDR and SFDVKD. Written as DNA, the CDR3 is TGTGCCACCAGTGATTTTAGGGGACAGGGGGCTGCACCTAGCTCCTACAATGAGCAGTTCTTC. Amino acid sequence: CATSDFRGQGAAPSSYNEQFF.

This chain uses TRBV6-4 with TRBJ2-1, with D perhaps matching TRBD2 (5 bases). The V gene's germline CDR1 is MRHNA and CDR2 SNTAGT. V shed 4 bases and J shed 6 bases, with 16 bases lying between them. The CDR3 sequence is 15 residues long. CDR3 in DNA: TGTGCCAGCAGTGGACGTCTCGGGGTGGGCAATGAGCAGTTCTTC. This gives the protein CASSGRLGVGNEQFF.

This clonotype was seen ten or more times. The V call is TRBV28, the J call TRBJ2-3; TRBD2 matches 14 bases. Per germline, CDR1 MDHEN and CDR2 SYDVKM. V shed 4 bases, J shed 1 base, and the junction held 10 bases outside the gene matches. The CDR3 has 19 amino acids. The CDR3 sequence: CASSSSGLAGVSGTDTQYF. The CDR3 coding sequence is TGTGCCAGCAGTTCCTCGGGACTAGCGGGAGTCAGTGGCACAGATACGCAGTATTTT.

This clonotype was recorded many times. The CDR3 spells CSSTPLQETQYF. The CDR3 nucleotides read TGCAGTTCTACACCTCTCCAAGAGACCCAGTACTTC. The chain carries TRBV20-1 and TRBJ2-5, with unresolved D. The CDR3 contains 12 residues. The germline gives CDR1 DFQATT, CDR2 SNEGSKA (reference sequence). V was trimmed by 8 bases and J by 1 base, leaving 11 bases between them.

This clonotype was seen a few times. The V and J genes are TRBV28 and TRBJ2-3; D gene uncertain. Germline CDR1 MDHEN, CDR2 SYDVKM. This CDR3 region has 13 residues. Trimming pared 5 bases from V and 6 bases from J, leaving 12 bases between. CDR3 residues: CASSTPSGDTQYF. CDR3 nucleotide sequence: TGTGCCAGCAGTACCCCATCGGGCGATACGCAGTATTTT.

This clonotype was counted at least ten times. The chain uses TRBV4-1 and TRBJ2-7; D gene unclear. Looked up from germline, CDR1 is MGHRA and CDR2 is YSYEKL. The germline V and J ends were trimmed by 3 bases and 6 bases, with 9 bases remaining between them. This CDR3 comprises 12 residues. Written as DNA, the CDR3 is TGCGCCAGCAGCCATCCAGGCGGCGAGCAGTACTTC. It codes for CASSHPGGEQYF.

The table lists this clonotype with a few counts. The rearrangement joins TRBV11-2 to TRBJ1-2, with D tentatively TRBD1 (6 bases). The CDR3 runs 13 residues. In germline, CDR1 is SGHAT, CDR2 FQNNGV. The ends were cut back, 6 bases at V and 4 bases at J, with 12 bases in the middle. The chain's CDR3 is CASSPTGGYGYTF. The CDR3 DNA sequence: TGTGCCAGCAGTCCGACAGGCGGCTATGGCTACACCTTC.